This record looks at one T cell receptor beta chain sequence and its context. As yet, its antigen is unknown. TCRbeta library construction was performed incorporating unique molecular identifiers. Via MiXCR, TCRdb re-called the PCR reads, giving one row per CDR3 protein. The data hold hundreds of thousands of distinct CDR3 sequences, with about 16% observed a single time. This record comes from a study of T-cell reconstitution after alpha-beta-depleted transplantation in children. Study-wide points: Reportedly, alpha-beta T cells present about two months post-transplant originated from several hundred expanded clones of graft origin.

Germline CDR1 reads SEHNR; CDR2 reads FQNEAQ (reference sequence). The V gene end was trimmed by 5 bases and the J gene end by 0 bases; junction bases not matched to a gene: 3. This CDR3 has 14 amino acids. The chain joins TRBV7-9 to TRBJ2-7; 8 positions match TRBD2. The sequence came from a male patient under 18 who had a stem cell transplant for acute lymphoblastic leukemia, so the T cells may come from the graft donor. The source was PBMCs, mostly from graft donor cells, collected 360 days after TCRalphabeta/CD19-depleted stem cell transplant. The CDR3 sequence is CASSETSVSYEQYF. The CDR3 DNA follows: TGTGCCAGCAGCGAGACTAGCGTCTCCTACGAGCAGTACTTC.